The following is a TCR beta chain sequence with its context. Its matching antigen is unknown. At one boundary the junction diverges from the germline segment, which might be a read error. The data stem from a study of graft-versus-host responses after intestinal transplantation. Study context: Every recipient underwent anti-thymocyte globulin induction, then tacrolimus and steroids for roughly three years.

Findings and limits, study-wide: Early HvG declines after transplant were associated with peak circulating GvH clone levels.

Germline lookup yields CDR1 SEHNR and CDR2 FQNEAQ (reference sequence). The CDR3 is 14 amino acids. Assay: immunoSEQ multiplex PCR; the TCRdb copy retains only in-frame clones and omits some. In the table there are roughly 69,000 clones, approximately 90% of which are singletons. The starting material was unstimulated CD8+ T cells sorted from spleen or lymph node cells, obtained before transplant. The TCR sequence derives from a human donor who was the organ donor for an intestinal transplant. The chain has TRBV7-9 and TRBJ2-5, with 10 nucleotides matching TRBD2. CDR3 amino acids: CASSLAGVGETQYF. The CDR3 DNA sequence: TGTGCCAGCAGCCTAGCGGGAGTAGGAGAGACCCAGTACTTC.